A single sample gave rise to the 10 T cell receptor beta chains below, sequenced in a study of radiation and T cells in renal cell carcinoma. TCRdb's copy holds only in-frame clones and misses some; the assay was immunoSEQ multiplex PCR. In the table there are roughly 150,000 clones, roughly 89% of which are singletons. Time point described: blood 2 weeks post-SBRT. Documented treatment: 15 Gy SBRT to primary tumor, nephrectomy 4 weeks later. The source was blood, collected from a patient whose treatment included radiotherapy and nephrectomy. The receptors were sampled from a woman aged 50 to 60 with renal cell carcinoma.

This chain links TRBV4-3 with TRBJ2-1, with a weak D call TRBD1 (5 bases). Germline V gene sequence: CDR1 LGHNA, CDR2 YSLEER. Trimming took 4 bases from V and 4 from J, leaving 14 bases between them. This CDR3 region has 15 residues. The CDR3: CASSLGRAKYNEQFF. The CDR3 bases are TGCGCCAGCAGCCTCGGCAGGGCCAAGTACAATGAGCAGTTCTTC.

The chain has TRBV9 and TRBJ1-2; 10 nucleotides agree with TRBD1. Germline values: CDR1 SGDLS, CDR2 YYNGEE. The J segment lost 4 bases and the V segment lost 3 bases, leaving 9 bases of the junction unmatched. The CDR3 extends over 16 amino acids. In nucleotides, the CDR3 is TGTGCCAGCAGCGCGGGACCGGGACAGGGGAGCTATGGCTACACCTTC. It yields the protein CASSAGPGQGSYGYTF. Filled out from reference TRBV9 and TRBJ1-2, the complete variable domain reads DSGVTQTPKHLITATGQRVTLRCSPRSGDLSVYWYQQSLDQGLQFLIQYYNGEERAKGNILERFSAQQFPDLHSELNLSSLELGDSALYFCASSAGPGQGSYGYTFGSGTRLTVV.

The V gene is TRBV19, the J gene TRBJ1-3; D gene unclear. The V end lost 4 bases, the J end lost 0 bases, and 7 bases lay between the germline ends. Germline V CDR1 and CDR2: LNHDA, SQIVND (reference sequence). This CDR3 is built from 14 residues. CDR3 sequence (DNA): TGTGCCAGTAGTAGACCGGACTCTGGAAACACCATATATTTT. Protein: CASSRPDSGNTIYF.

A few counts support this clone. V and J are TRBV7-8 and TRBJ1-5; D unresolved. CDR1 SGHVS and CDR2 FQNEAQ come from the germline V gene. V dropped 5 bases and J dropped 6 bases, with 11 bases sitting between them. The CDR3 is made up of 13 amino acids. CDR3 DNA: TGTGCCAGCAGCATTCTTGGTGGTCAGCCCCAGCATTTT. Translated: CASSILGGQPQHF.

The genes are TRBV30 and TRBJ2-3; tentatively, D is TRBD2 (5 bases). There are 16 residues in the CDR3. The ends were cut back, 6 bases at V and 1 base at J, with 20 bases in the middle. Germline loops: CDR1 GTSNPN, CDR2 SVGIG (reference sequence). The CDR3 DNA follows: TGTGCCTGTGAACCCCACACGGGGTACCGCACAGATACGCAGTATTTT. Amino acid sequence: CACEPHTGYRTDTQYF.

This clone came up once. The chain has TRBV30 and TRBJ1-6, with 7 bases lining up with TRBD1. The CDR3 consists of 16 residues. Per germline, CDR1 GTSNPN and CDR2 SVGIG (reference sequence). V gave up 5 bases and J gave up 7 bases; unmatched junction bases: 14. The CDR3 protein is CAWALAGQLKNSPLHF. The CDR3 DNA reads TGTGCCTGGGCCCTGGCGGGACAGCTTAAGAATTCACCCCTCCACTTT.

The chain links TRBV29-1 to TRBJ2-3, with D possibly TRBD1 on 5 matching bases. Germline V gene data show CDR1 as SQVTM and CDR2 as ANQGSEA. With 1 base removed from V and 4 bases from J, the gap between germline ends came to 9 bases. The CDR3 covers 13 residues. Written as DNA, the CDR3 is TGCAGCGTTGAAGCCCAGGGCCCAGATACGCAGTATTTT. Translated, it gives CSVEAQGPDTQYF.

The V gene is TRBV5-1, the J gene TRBJ2-1; D perhaps matches TRBD2 (6 bases). Trimming stripped 0 bases from V and 3 bases from J, with 19 bases between. The CDR3 consists of 18 residues. Germline V gives CDR1 SGHRS, CDR2 YFSETQ. CDR3 protein: CASSLGGTSPNLYNEQFF. CDR3 nucleotide sequence: TGCGCCAGCAGCTTGGGAGGGACTTCTCCCAACCTCTACAATGAGCAGTTCTTC. Together with reference TRBV5-1 and TRBJ2-1, the CDR3 gives the full variable domain: KAGVTQTPRYLIKTRGQQVTLSCSPISGHRSVSWYQQTPGQGLQFLFEYFSETQRNKGNFPGRFSGRQFSNSRSEMNVSTLELGDSALYLCASSLGGTSPNLYNEQFFGPGTRLTVL.

The chain employs TRBV5-6 and TRBJ1-2; D call uncertain. Trimming removed 4 bases at V and 7 bases at J, with 8 bases between. CDR3 length equals 11 residues. Germline-derived CDR1 and CDR2 are SGHDT and YYEEEE. CDR3 residues: CASSAGFGYTF. CDR3 nucleotide sequence: TGTGCCAGCAGCGCAGGTTTTGGCTACACCTTC.

The chain uses TRBV2 and TRBJ2-5, with TRBD2 identical over 8 bases. The CDR3 loop spans 15 amino acids. The J segment lost 3 bases and the V segment lost 7 bases, leaving 10 bases of the junction unmatched. Germline CDR1 and CDR2: SNHLY and FYNNEI. DNA for the CDR3: TGTGCCAGCACCCTCCCGGGGGGGAGTGAAGAGACCCAGTACTTC. This gives the protein CASTLPGGSEETQYF.